The rows below give T cell receptor beta chains drawn from one sample of a study of blood T cell repertoires in COVID-19. Method: immunoSEQ multiplex PCR; TCRdb's copy keeps in-frame clones and lacks some. This sample has 120,000 or so clones, with around 80% found just once. Sequencing input: peripheral blood. The receptor set was obtained from a woman between 50 and 59 years old with acute or convalescent COVID-19. Both conserved end residues are part of each CDR3. The D gene is left open where the match is weak. The size entry is marked missing in some rows and otherwise reads once, few, many or a size class.

>-|TRBV2|15|TRBJ2-2|-
CASSARQGGTGELFF
TGTGCCAGCAGCGCCAGACAGGGAGGCACCGGGGAGCTGTTTTTT
>-|TRBV7-9|14|TRBJ1-2|-
CASSFGTGSFGGTF
-
>TRBD2|TRBV5-1|17|TRBJ2-3|once
CASSLAGTSPLTDTQYF
TGCGCCAGCAGCTTGGCCGGGACTAGCCCTCTTACAGATACGCAGTATTTT
>-|TRBV27|12|TRBJ1-5|-
CASSQGGQPQHF
TGTGCCAGCAGCCAAGGGGGACAGCCCCAGCATTTT
>TRBD1|TRBV9|14|TRBJ1-2|-
CASSVDTGGGGYTF
TGTGCCAGCAGCGTCGACACAGGGGGCGGTGGCTACACCTTC
>TRBD2|TRBV20-1|15|TRBJ2-1|-
CSASRLAGVGNEQFF
TGCAGTGCTAGTAGACTAGCGGGAGTGGGTAATGAGCAGTTCTTC
>-|TRBV3-1/TRBV3-2|14|TRBJ1-1|many
CASSQGQINTEAFF
TGTGCCAGCAGCCAAGGACAGATCAACACTGAAGCTTTCTTT
>-|TRBV18|15|TRBJ1-2|few
CASSPRDLGGYGYTF
TGTGCCAGCTCACCCCGGGATCTCGGCGGCTATGGCTACACCTTC
>TRBD1|TRBV10-3|16|TRBJ2-2|-
CAISGRQGANTGELFF
TGTGCCATCAGTGGGCGCCAGGGGGCGAACACCGGGGAGCTGTTTTTT
>-|TRBV9|12|TRBJ1-2|-
CASSADRFGYTF
TGTGCCAGCAGCGCAGACAGGTTTGGCTACACCTTC
>-|TRBV28|13|TRBJ2-7|-
CASSPHRREAQYF
TGTGCCAGCAGTCCACACCGTAGGGAGGCGCAATACTTC
>-|TRBV6-1|16|TRBJ1-6|-
CASSERDSEGNSPLHF
TGTGCCAGCAGTGAAAGGGATTCAGAGGGTAATTCACCCCTCCACTTT
>-|TRBV6-5|15|TRBJ1-1|-
CASSEDPRAGTEAFF
TGTGCCAGCAGCGAGGACCCTAGGGCGGGCACTGAAGCTTTCTTT
>TRBD1|TRBV10-3|15|TRBJ2-2|-
CAIKRQGTDPGELFF
TGTGCCATCAAAAGACAGGGAACTGACCCCGGGGAGCTGTTTTTT
>TRBD2|TRBV29-1|13|TRBJ2-3|-
CSVDSGGGDTQYF
TGCAGCGTTGATAGCGGGGGGGGAGATACGCAGTATTTT
>-|TRBV18|14|TRBJ1-5|-
CASSPSTVNQPQHF
TGTGCCAGCTCACCGTCCACAGTCAATCAGCCCCAGCATTTT